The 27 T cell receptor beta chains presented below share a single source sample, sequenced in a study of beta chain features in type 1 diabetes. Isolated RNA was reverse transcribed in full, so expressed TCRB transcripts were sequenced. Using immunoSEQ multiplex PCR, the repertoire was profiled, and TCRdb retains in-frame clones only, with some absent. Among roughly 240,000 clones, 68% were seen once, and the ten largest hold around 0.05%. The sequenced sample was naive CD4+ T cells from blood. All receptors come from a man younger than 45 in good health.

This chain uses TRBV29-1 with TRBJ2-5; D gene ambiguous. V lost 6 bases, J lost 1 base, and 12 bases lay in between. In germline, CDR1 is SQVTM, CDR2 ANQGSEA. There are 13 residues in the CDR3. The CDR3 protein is CSVRARFQETQYF. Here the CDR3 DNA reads TGCAGCGTCCGGGCCAGGTTCCAAGAGACCCAGTACTTC.

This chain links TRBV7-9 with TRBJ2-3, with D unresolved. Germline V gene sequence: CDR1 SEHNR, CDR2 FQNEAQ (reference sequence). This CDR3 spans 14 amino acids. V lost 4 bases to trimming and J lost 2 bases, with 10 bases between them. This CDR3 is CASSSLTATDTQYF. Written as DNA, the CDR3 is TGTGCCAGCAGCTCCCTAACAGCCACAGATACGCAGTATTTT.

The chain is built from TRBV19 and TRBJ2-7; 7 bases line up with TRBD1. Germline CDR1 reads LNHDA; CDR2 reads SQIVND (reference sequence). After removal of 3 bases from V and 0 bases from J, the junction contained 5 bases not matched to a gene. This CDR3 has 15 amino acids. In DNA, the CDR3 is TGTGCCAGTAGTATTGGGACAGTGCCCTCCTACGAGCAGTACTTC. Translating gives CASSIGTVPSYEQYF.

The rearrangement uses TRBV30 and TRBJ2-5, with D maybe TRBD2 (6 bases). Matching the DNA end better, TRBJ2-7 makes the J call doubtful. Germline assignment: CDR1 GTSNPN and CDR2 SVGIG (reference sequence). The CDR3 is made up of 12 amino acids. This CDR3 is CAWTKGLYEQYF. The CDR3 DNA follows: TGTGCCTGGACCAAGGGACTCTACGAGCAGTACTTC.

The DNA of the CDR3 is TGTGCCAGCAGCCTGGACAGAAATTCACCCCTCCACTTT. It is translated as CASSLDRNSPLHF. The genes are TRBV7-2 and TRBJ1-6; D may be TRBD1 (6 bases). The CDR3 covers 13 residues. Germline lookup yields CDR1 SGHTA and CDR2 FQGNSA. The V gene lost 5 bases and the J gene lost 7 bases, with 9 bases spanning the gap.

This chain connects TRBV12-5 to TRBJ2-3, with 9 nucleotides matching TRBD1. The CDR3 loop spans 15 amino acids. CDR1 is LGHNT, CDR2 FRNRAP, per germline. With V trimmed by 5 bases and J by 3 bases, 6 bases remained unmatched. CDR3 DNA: TGTGCTAGTGGTACCCACAGGGGGCTTACAGATACGCAGTATTTT. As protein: CASGTHRGLTDTQYF.

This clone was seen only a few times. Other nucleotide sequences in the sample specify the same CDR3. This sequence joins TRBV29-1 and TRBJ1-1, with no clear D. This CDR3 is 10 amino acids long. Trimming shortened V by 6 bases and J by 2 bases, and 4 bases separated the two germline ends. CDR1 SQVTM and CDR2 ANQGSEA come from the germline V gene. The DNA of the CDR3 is TGCAGCGTCGGCAACACTGAAGCTTTCTTT. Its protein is CSVGNTEAFF.

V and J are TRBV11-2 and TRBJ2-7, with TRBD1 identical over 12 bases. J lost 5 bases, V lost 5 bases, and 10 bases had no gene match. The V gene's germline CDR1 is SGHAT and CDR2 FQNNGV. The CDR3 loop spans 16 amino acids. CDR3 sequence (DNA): TGTGCCAGCAGCCGAATCCGGGACAGGGGGCACCACGAGCAGTACTTC. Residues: CASSRIRDRGHHEQYF.

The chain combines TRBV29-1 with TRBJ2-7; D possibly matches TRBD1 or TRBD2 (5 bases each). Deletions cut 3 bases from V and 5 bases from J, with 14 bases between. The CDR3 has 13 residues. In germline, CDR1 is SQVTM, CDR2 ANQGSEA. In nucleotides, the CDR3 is TGCAGCGTTGACGTCTGGGGGTTCAACGAGCAGTACTTC. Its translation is CSVDVWGFNEQYF.

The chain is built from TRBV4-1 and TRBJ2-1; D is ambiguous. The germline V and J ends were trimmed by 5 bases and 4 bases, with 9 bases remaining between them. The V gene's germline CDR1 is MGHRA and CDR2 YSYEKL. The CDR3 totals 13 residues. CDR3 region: CASSRLTYNEQFF. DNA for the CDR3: TGCGCCAGCAGCAGACTGACGTACAATGAGCAGTTCTTC.

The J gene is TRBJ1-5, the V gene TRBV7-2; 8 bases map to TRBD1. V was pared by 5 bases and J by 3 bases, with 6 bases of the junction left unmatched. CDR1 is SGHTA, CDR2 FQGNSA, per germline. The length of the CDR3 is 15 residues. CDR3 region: CASSMWTGYNQPQHF. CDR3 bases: TGTGCCAGCAGCATGTGGACAGGGTACAATCAGCCCCAGCATTTT.

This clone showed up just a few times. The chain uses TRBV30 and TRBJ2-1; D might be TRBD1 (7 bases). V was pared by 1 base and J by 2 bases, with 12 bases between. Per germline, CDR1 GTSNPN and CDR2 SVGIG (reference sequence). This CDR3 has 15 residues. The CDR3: CAWSGDREAYNEQFF. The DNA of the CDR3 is TGTGCCTGGAGTGGAGACAGGGAGGCCTACAATGAGCAGTTCTTC.

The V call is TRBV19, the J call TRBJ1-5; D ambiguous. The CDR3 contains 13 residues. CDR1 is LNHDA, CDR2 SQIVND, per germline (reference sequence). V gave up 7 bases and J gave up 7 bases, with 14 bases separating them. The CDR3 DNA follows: TGTGCCAGTACTGCCCGGGGTTCCCAGCCCCAGCATTTT. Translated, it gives CASTARGSQPQHF.

This chain's CDR3 is CSVLGPYEQYF. CDR3 sequence (DNA): TGCAGCGTTCTTGGGCCCTACGAGCAGTACTTC. The chain has TRBV29-1 and TRBJ2-7; no firm D call. Between the trimmed V and J ends, which lost 5 bases and 2 bases, there was a span of 7 bases. This CDR3 contains 11 residues. Germline V CDR1 and CDR2: SQVTM, ANQGSEA.

In DNA form, the CDR3 reads TGCGCCAGCAGCAAAGGGGACAGGGGGTATCATGAGCAGTTCTTC. It yields the protein CASSKGDRGYHEQFF. This chain uses TRBV4-1 with TRBJ2-1; TRBD1 agrees at 11 bases. The CDR3 is 15 residues long. With 5 bases clipped from V and 8 bases from J, the junction kept 8 bases outside the gene matches. The germline gives CDR1 MGHRA, CDR2 YSYEKL.

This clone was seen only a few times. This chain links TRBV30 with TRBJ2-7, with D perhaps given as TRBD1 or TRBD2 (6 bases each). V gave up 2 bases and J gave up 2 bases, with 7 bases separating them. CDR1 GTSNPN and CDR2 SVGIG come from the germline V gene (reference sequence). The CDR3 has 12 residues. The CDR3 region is CAWSRGAYEQYF. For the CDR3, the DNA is TGTGCCTGGAGTAGGGGGGCCTACGAGCAGTACTTC.

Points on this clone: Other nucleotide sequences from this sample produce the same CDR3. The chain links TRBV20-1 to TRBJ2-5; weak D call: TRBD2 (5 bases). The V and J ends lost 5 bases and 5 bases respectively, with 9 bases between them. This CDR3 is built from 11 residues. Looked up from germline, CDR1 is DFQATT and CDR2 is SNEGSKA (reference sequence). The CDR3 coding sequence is TGCAGTGCTCTCCGCGGGGAGACCCAGTACTTC. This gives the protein CSALRGETQYF.

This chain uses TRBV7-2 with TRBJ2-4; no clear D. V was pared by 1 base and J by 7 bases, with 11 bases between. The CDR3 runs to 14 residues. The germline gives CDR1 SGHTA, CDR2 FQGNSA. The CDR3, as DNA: TGTGCCAGCAGCTTAGGGAGTTTCGGGAACATTCAGTACTTC. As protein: CASSLGSFGNIQYF.

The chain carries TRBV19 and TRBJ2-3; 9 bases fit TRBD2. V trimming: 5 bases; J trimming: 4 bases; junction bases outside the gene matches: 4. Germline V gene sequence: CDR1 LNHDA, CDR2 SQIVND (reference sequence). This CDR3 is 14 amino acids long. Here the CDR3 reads CASSLAGAADTQYF. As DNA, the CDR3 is TGTGCCAGTAGTTTAGCGGGAGCGGCAGATACGCAGTATTTT.

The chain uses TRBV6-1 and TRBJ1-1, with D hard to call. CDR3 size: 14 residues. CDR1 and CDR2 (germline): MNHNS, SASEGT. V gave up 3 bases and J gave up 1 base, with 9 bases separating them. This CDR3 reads CASSELEWNTEAFF. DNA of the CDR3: TGTGCCAGCAGTGAGTTGGAATGGAACACTGAAGCTTTCTTT.

CDR3 loop: CASSLDLAETGELFF. DNA of the CDR3: TGTGCCAGCAGCTTAGACCTCGCCGAAACCGGGGAGCTGTTTTTT. The V gene is TRBV7-9, the J gene TRBJ2-2; D is unresolved. The germline V gene has CDR1 SEHNR and CDR2 FQNEAQ (reference sequence). Trimming cost V 1 base and J 5 bases, with 11 bases left between them. The CDR3 spans 15 residues.

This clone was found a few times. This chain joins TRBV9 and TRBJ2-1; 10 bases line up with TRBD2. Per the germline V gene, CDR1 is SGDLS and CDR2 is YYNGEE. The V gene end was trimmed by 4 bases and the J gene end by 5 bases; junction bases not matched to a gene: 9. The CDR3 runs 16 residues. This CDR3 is CASSPDSGRPNNEQFF. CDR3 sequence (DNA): TGTGCCAGCAGCCCAGATAGCGGGAGGCCCAACAATGAGCAGTTCTTC. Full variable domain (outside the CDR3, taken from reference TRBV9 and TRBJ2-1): DSGVTQTPKHLITATGQRVTLRCSPRSGDLSVYWYQQSLDQGLQFLIQYYNGEERAKGNILERFSAQQFPDLHSELNLSSLELGDSALYFCASSPDSGRPNNEQFFGPGTRLTVL.

This CDR3 reads CAWSKESSNEKLFF. In nucleotides, the CDR3 is TGTGCCTGGAGTAAAGAAAGTAGTAATGAAAAACTGTTTTTT. The chain couples TRBV30 to TRBJ1-4; D gene unclear. The CDR3 loop spans 14 amino acids. Trimming took 2 bases from V and 4 from J, leaving 11 bases between them. Germline CDR1 is GTSNPN and CDR2 is SVGIG (reference sequence).

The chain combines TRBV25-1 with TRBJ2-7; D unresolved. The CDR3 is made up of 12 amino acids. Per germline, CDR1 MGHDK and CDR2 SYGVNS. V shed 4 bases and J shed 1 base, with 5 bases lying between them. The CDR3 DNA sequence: TGTGCCAGCAGTGGACAATCCTACGAGCAGTACTTC. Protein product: CASSGQSYEQYF.

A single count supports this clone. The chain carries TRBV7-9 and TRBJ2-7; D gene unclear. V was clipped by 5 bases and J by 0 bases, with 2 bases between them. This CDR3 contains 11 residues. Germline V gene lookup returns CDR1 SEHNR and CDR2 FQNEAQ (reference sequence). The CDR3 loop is CASSRSYEQYF. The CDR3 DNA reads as TGTGCCAGCAGCCGCTCCTACGAGCAGTACTTC.

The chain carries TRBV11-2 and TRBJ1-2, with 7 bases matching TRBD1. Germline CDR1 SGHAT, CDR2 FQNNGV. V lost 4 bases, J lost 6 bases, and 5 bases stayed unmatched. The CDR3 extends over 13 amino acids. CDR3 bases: TGTGCCAGCAGCTGGGACAGCCTGGATGGCTACACCTTC. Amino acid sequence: CASSWDSLDGYTF.

CDR3 sequence reads: CASSLSASGGAETQYF. The CDR3 region has the DNA TGTGCCAGCAGCTTATCGGCTAGCGGGGGGGCCGAGACCCAGTACTTC. V and J are TRBV7-2 and TRBJ2-5; 12 bases agree with TRBD2. Germline assignment: CDR1 SGHTA and CDR2 FQGNSA. J lost 5 bases, V lost 2 bases, and 6 bases had no gene match. The CDR3 runs 16 residues.